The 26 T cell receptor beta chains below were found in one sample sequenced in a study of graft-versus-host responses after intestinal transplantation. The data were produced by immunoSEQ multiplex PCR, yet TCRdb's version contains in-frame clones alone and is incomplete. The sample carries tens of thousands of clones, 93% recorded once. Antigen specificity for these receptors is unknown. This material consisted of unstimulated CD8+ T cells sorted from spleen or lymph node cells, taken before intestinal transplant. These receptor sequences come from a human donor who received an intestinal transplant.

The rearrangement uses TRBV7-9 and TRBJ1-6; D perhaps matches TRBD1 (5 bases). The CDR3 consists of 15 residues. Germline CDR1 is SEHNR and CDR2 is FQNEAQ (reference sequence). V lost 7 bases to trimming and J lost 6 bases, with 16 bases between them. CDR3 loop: CASTSGVGGNSPLHF. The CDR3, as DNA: TGTGCCAGCACCAGCGGGGTCGGGGGTAATTCACCCCTCCACTTT.

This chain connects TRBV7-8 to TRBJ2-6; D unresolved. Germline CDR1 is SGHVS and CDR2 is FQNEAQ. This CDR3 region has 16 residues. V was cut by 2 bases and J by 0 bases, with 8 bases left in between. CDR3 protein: CASSLYGVSGANVLTF. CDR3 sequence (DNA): TGTGCCAGCAGCTTATACGGAGTCTCTGGGGCCAACGTCCTGACTTTC.

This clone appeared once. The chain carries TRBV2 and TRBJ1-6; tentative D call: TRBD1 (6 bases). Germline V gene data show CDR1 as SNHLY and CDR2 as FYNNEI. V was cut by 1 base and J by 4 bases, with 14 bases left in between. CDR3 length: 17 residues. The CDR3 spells CASSEGGRGWYNSPLHF. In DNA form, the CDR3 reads TGTGCCAGCAGTGAAGGGGGCAGGGGATGGTATAATTCACCCCTCCACTTT. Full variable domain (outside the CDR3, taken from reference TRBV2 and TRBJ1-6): EPEVTQTPSHQVTQMGQEVILRCVPISNHLYFYWYRQILGQKVEFLVSFYNNEISEKSEIFDDQFSVERPDGSNFTLKIRSTKLEDSAMYFCASSEGGRGWYNSPLHFGNGTRLTVT.

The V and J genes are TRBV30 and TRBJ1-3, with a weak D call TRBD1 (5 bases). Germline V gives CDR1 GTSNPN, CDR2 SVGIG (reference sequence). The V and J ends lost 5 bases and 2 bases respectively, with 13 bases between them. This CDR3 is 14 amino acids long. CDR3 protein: CAWQGLPTGNTIYF. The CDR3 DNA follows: TGTGCCTGGCAGGGTCTTCCTACTGGAAACACCATATATTTT.

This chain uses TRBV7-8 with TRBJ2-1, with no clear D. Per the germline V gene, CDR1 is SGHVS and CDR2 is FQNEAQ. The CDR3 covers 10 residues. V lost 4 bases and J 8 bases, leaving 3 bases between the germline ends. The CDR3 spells CASSSDEQFF. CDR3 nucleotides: TGTGCCAGCAGCTCGGATGAGCAGTTCTTC.

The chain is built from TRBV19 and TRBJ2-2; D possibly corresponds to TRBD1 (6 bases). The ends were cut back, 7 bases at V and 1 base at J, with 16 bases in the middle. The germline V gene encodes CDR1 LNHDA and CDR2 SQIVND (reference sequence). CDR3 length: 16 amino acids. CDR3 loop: CASTQGQTGNTGELFF. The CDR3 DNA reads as TGTGCCAGTACTCAGGGCCAGACAGGGAACACCGGGGAGCTGTTTTTT.

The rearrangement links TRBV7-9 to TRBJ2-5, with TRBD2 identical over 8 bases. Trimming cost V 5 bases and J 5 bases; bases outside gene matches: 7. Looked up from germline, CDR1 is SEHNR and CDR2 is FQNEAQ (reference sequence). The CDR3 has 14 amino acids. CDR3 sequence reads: CASSAPAGAETQYF. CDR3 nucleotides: TGTGCCAGCAGCGCCCCAGCGGGGGCGGAGACCCAGTACTTC.

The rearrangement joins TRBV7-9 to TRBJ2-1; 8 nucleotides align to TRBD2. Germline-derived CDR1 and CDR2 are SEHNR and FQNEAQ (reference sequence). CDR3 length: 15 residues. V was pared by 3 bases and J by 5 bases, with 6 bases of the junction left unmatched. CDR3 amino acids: CASSFSGGNDNEQFF. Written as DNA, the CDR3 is TGTGCCAGCAGCTTCAGCGGGGGTAACGACAATGAGCAGTTCTTC.

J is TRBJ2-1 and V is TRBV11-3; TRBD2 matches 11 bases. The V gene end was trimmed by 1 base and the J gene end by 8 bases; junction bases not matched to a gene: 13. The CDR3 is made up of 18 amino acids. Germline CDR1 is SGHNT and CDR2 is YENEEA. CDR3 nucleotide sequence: TGTGCCAGCAGCTTAGGCCCAATTAGCGGGGGGGCCGTGGATGAGCAGTTCTTC. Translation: CASSLGPISGGAVDEQFF.

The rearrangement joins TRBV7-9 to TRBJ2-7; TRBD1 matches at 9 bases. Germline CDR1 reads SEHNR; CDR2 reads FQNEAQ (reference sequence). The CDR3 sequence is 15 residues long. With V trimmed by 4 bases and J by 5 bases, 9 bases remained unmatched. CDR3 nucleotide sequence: TGTGCCAGCAGCTCCCGGGACAGGGTTTTCGACGAGCAGTACTTC. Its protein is CASSSRDRVFDEQYF. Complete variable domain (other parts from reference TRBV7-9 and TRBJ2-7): DTGVSQNPRHKITKRGQNVTFRCDPISEHNRLYWYRQTLGQGPEFLTYFQNEAQLEKSRLLSDRFSAERPKGSFSTLEIQRTEQGDSAMYLCASSSRDRVFDEQYFGPGTRLTVT.

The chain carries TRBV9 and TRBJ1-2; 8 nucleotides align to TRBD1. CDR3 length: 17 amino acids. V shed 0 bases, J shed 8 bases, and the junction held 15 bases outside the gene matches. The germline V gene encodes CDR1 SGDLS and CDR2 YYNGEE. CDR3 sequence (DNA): TGTGCCAGCAGCGTAGCTACGACAGGGGAAAACTCTGGGGGCTACACCTTC. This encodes CASSVATTGENSGGYTF.

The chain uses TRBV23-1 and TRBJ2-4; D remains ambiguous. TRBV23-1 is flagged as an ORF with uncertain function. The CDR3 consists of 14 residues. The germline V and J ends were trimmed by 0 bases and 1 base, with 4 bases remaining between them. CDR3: CASSQSEAKNIQYF. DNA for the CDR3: TGCGCCAGCAGTCAATCCGAGGCCAAAAACATTCAGTACTTC.

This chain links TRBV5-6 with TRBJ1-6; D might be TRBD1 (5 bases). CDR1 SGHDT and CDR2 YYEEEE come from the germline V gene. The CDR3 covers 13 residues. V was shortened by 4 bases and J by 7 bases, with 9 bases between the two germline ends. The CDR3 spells CASSQGVNSPLHF. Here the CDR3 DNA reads TGTGCCAGCAGCCAAGGGGTCAATTCACCCCTCCACTTT. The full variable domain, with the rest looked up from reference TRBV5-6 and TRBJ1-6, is DAGVTQSPTHLIKTRGQQVTLRCSPKSGHDTVSWYQQALGQGPQFIFQYYEEEERQRGNFPDRFSGHQFPNYSSELNVNALLLGDSALYLCASSQGVNSPLHFGNGTRLTVT.

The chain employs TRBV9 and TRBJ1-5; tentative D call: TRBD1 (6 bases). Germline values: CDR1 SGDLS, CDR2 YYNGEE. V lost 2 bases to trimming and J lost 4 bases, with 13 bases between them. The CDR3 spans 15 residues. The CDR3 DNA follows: TGTGCCAGCAGCGTTGGCAGGGGCGGGAATCAGCCCCAGCATTTT. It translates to CASSVGRGGNQPQHF.

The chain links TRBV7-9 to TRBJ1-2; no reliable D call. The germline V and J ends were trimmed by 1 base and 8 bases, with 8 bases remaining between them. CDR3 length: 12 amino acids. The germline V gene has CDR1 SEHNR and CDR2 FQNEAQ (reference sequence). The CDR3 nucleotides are TGTGCCAGCAGCTTAGAAGGGAGCGGCTACACCTTC. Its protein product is CASSLEGSGYTF.

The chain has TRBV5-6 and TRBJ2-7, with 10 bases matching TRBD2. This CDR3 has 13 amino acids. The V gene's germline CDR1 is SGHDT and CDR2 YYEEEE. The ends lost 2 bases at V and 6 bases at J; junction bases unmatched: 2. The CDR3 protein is CASSLAGGREQYF. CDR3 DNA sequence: TGTGCCAGCAGCTTAGCGGGGGGGCGCGAGCAGTACTTC.

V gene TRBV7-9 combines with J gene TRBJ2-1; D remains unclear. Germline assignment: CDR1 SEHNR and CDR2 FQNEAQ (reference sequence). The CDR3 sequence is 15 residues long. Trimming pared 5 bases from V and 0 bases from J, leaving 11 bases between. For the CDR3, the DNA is TGTGCCAGCAGCCCCGCCTGGAGCTCCTACAATGAGCAGTTCTTC. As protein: CASSPAWSSYNEQFF. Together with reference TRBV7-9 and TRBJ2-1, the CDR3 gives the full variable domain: DTGVSQNPRHKITKRGQNVTFRCDPISEHNRLYWYRQTLGQGPEFLTYFQNEAQLEKSRLLSDRFSAERPKGSFSTLEIQRTEQGDSAMYLCASSPAWSSYNEQFFGPGTRLTVL.

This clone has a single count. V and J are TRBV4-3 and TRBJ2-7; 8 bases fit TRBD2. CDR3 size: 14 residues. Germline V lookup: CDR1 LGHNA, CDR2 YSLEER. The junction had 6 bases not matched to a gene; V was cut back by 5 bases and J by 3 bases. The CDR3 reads CASSYLSGDYEQYF. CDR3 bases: TGCGCCAGCAGCTATCTTAGCGGGGACTACGAGCAGTACTTC.

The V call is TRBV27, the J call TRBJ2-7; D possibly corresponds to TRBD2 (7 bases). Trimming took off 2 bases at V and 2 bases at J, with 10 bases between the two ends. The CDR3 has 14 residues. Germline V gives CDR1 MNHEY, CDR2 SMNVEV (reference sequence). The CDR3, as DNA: TGTGCCAGCAGTTTAGGCGGGGGCCCCTACGAGCAGTACTTC. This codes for CASSLGGGPYEQYF.

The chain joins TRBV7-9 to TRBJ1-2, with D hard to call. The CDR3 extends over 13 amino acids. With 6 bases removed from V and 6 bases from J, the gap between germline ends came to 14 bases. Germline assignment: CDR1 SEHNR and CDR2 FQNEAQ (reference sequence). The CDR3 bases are TGTGCCAGCAGGCCCGACGGAGCCGATGGCTACACCTTC. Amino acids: CASRPDGADGYTF.

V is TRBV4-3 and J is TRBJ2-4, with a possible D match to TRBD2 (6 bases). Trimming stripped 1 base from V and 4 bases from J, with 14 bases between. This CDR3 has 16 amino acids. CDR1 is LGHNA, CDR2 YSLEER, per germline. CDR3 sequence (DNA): TGCGCCAGCAGCCAAGTAGCTCTCGGGGGAAAAAACATTCAGTACTTC. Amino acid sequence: CASSQVALGGKNIQYF.

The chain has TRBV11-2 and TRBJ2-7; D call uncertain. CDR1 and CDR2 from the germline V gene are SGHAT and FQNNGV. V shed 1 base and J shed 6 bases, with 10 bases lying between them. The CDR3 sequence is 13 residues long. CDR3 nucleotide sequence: TGTGCCAGCAGCTTAGGGTCCAGCGTCGAGCAGTACTTC. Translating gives CASSLGSSVEQYF.

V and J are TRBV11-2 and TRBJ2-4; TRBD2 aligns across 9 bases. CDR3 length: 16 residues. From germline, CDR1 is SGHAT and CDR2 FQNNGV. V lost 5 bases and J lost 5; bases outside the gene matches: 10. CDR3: CASSPAPLAGQNIQYF. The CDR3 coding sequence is TGTGCCAGCAGCCCGGCCCCACTAGCGGGCCAAAACATTCAGTACTTC.

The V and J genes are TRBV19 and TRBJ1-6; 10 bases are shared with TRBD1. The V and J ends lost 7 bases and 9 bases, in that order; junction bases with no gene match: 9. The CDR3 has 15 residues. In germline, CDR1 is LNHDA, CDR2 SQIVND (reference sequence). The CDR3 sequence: CASNIPGQGSSPLHF. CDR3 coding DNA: TGTGCCAGTAACATACCGGGACAGGGGTCTTCACCCCTCCACTTT.

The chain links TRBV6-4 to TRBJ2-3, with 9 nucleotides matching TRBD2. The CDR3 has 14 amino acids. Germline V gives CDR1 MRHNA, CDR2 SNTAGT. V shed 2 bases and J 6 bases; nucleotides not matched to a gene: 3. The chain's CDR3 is CASSDQRGVDTQYF. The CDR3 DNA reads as TGTGCCAGCAGTGACCAGCGGGGGGTGGATACGCAGTATTTT.

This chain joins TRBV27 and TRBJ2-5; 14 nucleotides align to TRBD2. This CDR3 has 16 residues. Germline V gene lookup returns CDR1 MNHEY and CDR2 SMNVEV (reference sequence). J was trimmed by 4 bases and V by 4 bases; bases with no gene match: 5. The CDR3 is CASSWGTSGGLETQYF. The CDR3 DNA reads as TGTGCCAGCAGTTGGGGGACTAGCGGGGGTTTAGAGACCCAGTACTTC.